Presented here are 24 T cell receptor beta chains from one specimen sequenced in a study of CD8+ T cells in alopecia areata. The sample's treatment: oral pan-JAK inhibitor, 5-10 mg twice daily. Reverse transcribed after extraction, RNA yielded cDNA as the sequencing template. Profiling relied on immunoSEQ multiplex PCR, and the TCRdb table lists in-frame clones only, not all of them. This table holds about 220,000 clones, more than 45% found once. Here the sequenced sample was CD4+ T cells sorted from blood, taken at week 4, from a patient treated with tofacitinib. The receptor set was obtained from a human donor with alopecia areata.

V is TRBV2 and J is TRBJ2-1, with 9 bases lining up with TRBD1. The CDR3 extends over 14 amino acids. Trimming at V came to 2 bases and at J to 13 bases, leaving 9 bases not matched to a gene. Germline V lookup: CDR1 SNHLY, CDR2 FYNNEI. This chain's CDR3 is CASSEMRGQGGQFF. DNA of the CDR3: TGTGCCAGCAGTGAAATGAGGGGACAGGGTGGTCAGTTCTTC.

The V call is TRBV29-1, the J call TRBJ2-3; 10 positions match TRBD2. The CDR3 spans 15 residues. Trimming at V came to 6 bases and at J to 0 bases, leaving 6 bases not matched to a gene. Germline CDR1 reads SQVTM; CDR2 reads ANQGSEA. The CDR3 nucleotides are TGCAGCGTGGGCGCACTAGCGGGGAGCACAGATACGCAGTATTTT. This sequence encodes CSVGALAGSTDTQYF.

This clone was observed a handful of times. The chain uses TRBV5-6 and TRBJ1-4, with D tentatively TRBD1 (5 bases). Trimming left V 4 bases short and J 3 bases short, with 7 bases between. Looked up from germline, CDR1 is SGHDT and CDR2 is YYEEEE. This CDR3 spans 13 amino acids. Written as DNA, the CDR3 is TGTGCCAGCAGCCAGGGAGCTAATGAAAAACTGTTTTTT. Its translation: CASSQGANEKLFF.

Comments on this clone: One end of the junction does not line up with germline, which may come from a read error. At the DNA level, this CDR3 is encoded by other sequences in the same sample as well. CDR3 coding DNA: TGTGCCAGCAGCCCCTTAGCGAATTTGGGCTACGGTACGCAGTACTTT. It codes for CASSPLANLGYGTQYF. The V gene is TRBV7-2, the J gene TRBJ2-3; the D gene is possibly TRBD2 (5 bases). Germline values: CDR1 SGHTA, CDR2 FQGNSA. The CDR3 spans 16 residues.

This clone was counted between two and nine times. The chain carries TRBV30 and TRBJ1-4; tentatively, D is TRBD1 (6 bases). The V gene lost 5 bases and the J gene lost 5 bases, with 12 bases spanning the gap. This CDR3 is built from 13 residues. The germline gives CDR1 GTSNPN, CDR2 SVGIG (reference sequence). CDR3 coding DNA: TGTGCCTGGCGCCCAGGACAGAATGAAAAACTGTTTTTT. This sequence encodes CAWRPGQNEKLFF.

This chain joins TRBV30 and TRBJ1-4; D not certain. This CDR3 comprises 13 residues. Trimming removed 0 bases from V and 9 bases from J, with 11 bases in between. Germline V gene lookup returns CDR1 GTSNPN and CDR2 SVGIG (reference sequence). CDR3 region: CAWSVEGIQKLFF. In DNA form, the CDR3 reads TGTGCCTGGAGTGTAGAAGGGATACAAAAACTGTTTTTT.

The chain employs TRBV2 and TRBJ1-1; D gene ambiguous. The germline V gene encodes CDR1 SNHLY and CDR2 FYNNEI. V was trimmed by 7 bases and J by 3 bases, leaving 12 bases between them. There are 13 residues in the CDR3. The CDR3 DNA reads TGTGCCAGCAACGTTCGAGGGTACACTGAAGCTTTCTTT. It encodes CASNVRGYTEAFF.

The chain joins TRBV15 to TRBJ2-5; 10 bases agree with TRBD2. V lost 0 bases, J lost 4 bases, and 2 bases stayed unmatched. Per germline, CDR1 LNHNV and CDR2 YYDKDF (reference sequence). The CDR3 is 15 residues long. The CDR3 DNA sequence: TGTGCCACCAGCAGAGATGTAGCGGGGGGAGAGACCCAGTACTTC. It codes for CATSRDVAGGETQYF.

The V gene is TRBV27, the J gene TRBJ1-2, with 7 bases fitting TRBD1. Germline-derived CDR1 and CDR2 are MNHEY and SMNVEV (reference sequence). Unmatched junction bases numbered 3, after V lost 5 bases and J lost 6 bases. The CDR3 is 12 amino acids. The DNA of the CDR3 is TGTGCCAGCAGTAAGACAGGGAATGGCTACACCTTC. Amino acid sequence: CASSKTGNGYTF.

This chain links TRBV11-2 with TRBJ2-4; 10 bases match TRBD1. The germline CDR1 and CDR2 sequences are SGHAT and FQNNGV. J gave up 7 bases and V 1 base, and 4 bases lay outside the gene matches. This CDR3 region has 15 residues. CDR3 protein: CASSLAPGQGNIQYF. For the CDR3, the DNA is TGTGCCAGCAGCTTAGCGCCGGGACAGGGGAACATTCAGTACTTC.

This CDR3 is CSVEGLRGAPETQYF. As DNA, the CDR3 is TGCAGCGTTGAAGGGTTGCGGGGGGCTCCGGAGACCCAGTACTTC. The chain employs TRBV29-1 and TRBJ2-5, with 8 bases identical to TRBD2. CDR1 and CDR2 from the germline V gene are SQVTM and ANQGSEA. The CDR3 has 15 residues. J gave up 5 bases and V 1 base, and 9 bases lay outside the gene matches. Based on the CDR3 plus reference TRBV29-1 and TRBJ2-5, the full variable domain is SAVISQKPSRDICQRGTSLTIQCQVDSQVTMMFWYRQQPGQSLTLIATANQGSEATYESGFVIDKFPISRPNLTFSTLTVSNMSPEDSSIYLCSVEGLRGAPETQYFGPGTRLLVL.

This chain connects TRBV2 to TRBJ2-1; unclear D gene. V lost 8 bases, J lost 5 bases, and 4 bases lay in between. There are 10 residues in the CDR3. Germline V lookup: CDR1 SNHLY, CDR2 FYNNEI. CDR3: CASRDNEQFF. The DNA of the CDR3 is TGTGCCAGCCGGGACAATGAGCAGTTCTTC.

J is TRBJ2-1 and V is TRBV29-1; 10 bases are a match to TRBD2. V gave up 4 bases and J gave up 10 bases; unmatched junction bases: 13. The CDR3 has 15 amino acids. CDR1 SQVTM and CDR2 ANQGSEA come from the germline V gene. The CDR3 DNA reads as TGCAGCGTTGTCCTAGCGGGGGTTCCCTCGGGGGAGCAGTTCTTC. Translated: CSVVLAGVPSGEQFF.

This chain links TRBV27 with TRBJ2-7; 7 nucleotides match TRBD2. The CDR3 totals 15 residues. The junction had 9 bases not matched to a gene; V was cut back by 4 bases and J by 3 bases. CDR1 is MNHEY, CDR2 SMNVEV, per germline (reference sequence). The CDR3 coding sequence is TGTGCCAGCAGTTGGGAGGGGTCGAATTTCTACGAGCAGTACTTC. Translation gives CASSWEGSNFYEQYF.

The chain uses TRBV6-1 and TRBJ1-5; tentative D call: TRBD1 (5 bases). CDR1 is MNHNS and CDR2 is SASEGT in the germline V gene. Trimming removed 4 bases from V and 4 bases from J, with 17 bases in between. The CDR3 length is 16 residues. CDR3 coding DNA: TGTGCCAGCAGTGCTAAATCCGACAGCTTTAATCAGCCCCAGCATTTT. This gives the protein CASSAKSDSFNQPQHF.

This rearrangement joins TRBV29-1 to TRBJ1-2; D is perhaps TRBD1 (5 bases). Trimming removed 4 bases from V and 4 bases from J, with 10 bases in between. Germline V gene data show CDR1 as SQVTM and CDR2 as ANQGSEA. The CDR3 has 12 residues. Here the CDR3 DNA reads TGCAGCGTTGTGCAGGGTGGCTATGGCTACACCTTC. This encodes CSVVQGGYGYTF. Combining the CDR3 with reference TRBV29-1 and TRBJ1-2 gives the whole variable domain SAVISQKPSRDICQRGTSLTIQCQVDSQVTMMFWYRQQPGQSLTLIATANQGSEATYESGFVIDKFPISRPNLTFSTLTVSNMSPEDSSIYLCSVVQGGYGYTFGSGTRLTVV.

The genes are TRBV5-6 and TRBJ2-3; 9 nucleotides match TRBD1. Germline assignment: CDR1 SGHDT and CDR2 YYEEEE. This CDR3 has 15 residues. The V gene end was trimmed by 4 bases and the J gene end by 4 bases; junction bases not matched to a gene: 7. This CDR3 reads CASSAGTGSADTQYF. Written as DNA, the CDR3 is TGTGCCAGCAGCGCCGGGACAGGGAGTGCAGATACGCAGTATTTT.

V and J are TRBV4-3 and TRBJ2-5, with D possibly being TRBD2 (6 bases). Germline CDR1 reads LGHNA; CDR2 reads YSLEER. Between the trimmed V and J ends, which lost 1 base and 2 bases, there was a span of 11 bases. The CDR3 is made up of 15 amino acids. As DNA, the CDR3 is TGCGCCAGCAGCCAAGTTTTGGGGAGGCAAGAGACCCAGTACTTC. Translated: CASSQVLGRQETQYF.

The chain carries TRBV27 and TRBJ2-6; D uncertain. Trimming left V 6 bases short and J 2 bases short, with 11 bases between. This CDR3 comprises 15 residues. The germline gives CDR1 MNHEY, CDR2 SMNVEV (reference sequence). In DNA, the CDR3 is TGTGCCAGCAGCCCTAAAGGCGCTGGGGCCAACGTCCTGACTTTC. Protein: CASSPKGAGANVLTF. The full variable domain, in which reference TRBV27 and TRBJ2-6 provide the parts outside the CDR3, is EAQVTQNPRYLITVTGKKLTVTCSQNMNHEYMSWYRQDPGLGLRQIYYSMNVEVTDKGDVPEGYKVSRKEKRNFPLILESPSPNQTSLYFCASSPKGAGANVLTFGAGSRLTVL.

The chain recombines TRBV14 with TRBJ1-2, with 9 nucleotides matching TRBD1. V shed 6 bases, J shed 8 bases, and the junction held 7 bases outside the gene matches. The CDR3 has 13 amino acids. CDR1 is SGHDN, CDR2 FVKESK, per germline. The CDR3 nucleotides read TGTGCCAGCAGTCAGGACAGGGGAGGAGGCTACACCTTC. Protein sequence: CASSQDRGGGYTF.

The V and J genes are TRBV7-2 and TRBJ2-3; D unclear. The V and J ends lost 1 base and 6 bases respectively, with 8 bases between them. There are 13 residues in the CDR3. The germline V gene has CDR1 SGHTA and CDR2 FQGNSA. CDR3 coding DNA: TGTGCCAGCAGCTTAGTGGGTGTGGATACGCAGTATTTT. Encoded protein: CASSLVGVDTQYF.

The chain joins TRBV18 to TRBJ1-2, with a weak D call TRBD1 (6 bases). Germline values: CDR1 KGHSH, CDR2 LQKENI. Trimming removed 3 bases at V and 4 bases at J, with 12 bases between. This CDR3 contains 14 residues. Written as DNA, the CDR3 is TGTGCCAGCTCACCGCTCGACAGGAGCTATGGCTACACCTTC. Translating it yields CASSPLDRSYGYTF.

The chain employs TRBV27 and TRBJ1-5, with 7 bases aligning to TRBD1. J was trimmed by 4 bases and V by 5 bases; bases with no gene match: 2. The CDR3 sequence is 13 residues long. CDR1 is MNHEY and CDR2 is SMNVEV in the germline V gene (reference sequence). CDR3 in DNA: TGTGCCAGCAGTCCGACAGGGAATCAGCCCCAGCATTTT. This codes for CASSPTGNQPQHF.

The chain is built from TRBV5-1 and TRBJ1-4; D is uncertain. V lost 6 bases and J lost 1, with 13 bases in between. Germline lookup yields CDR1 SGHRS and CDR2 YFSETQ. The CDR3 is made up of 15 amino acids. The CDR3 sequence: CASKFLSGTNEKLFF. The CDR3 region has the DNA TGCGCCAGCAAATTCCTGAGCGGAACTAATGAAAAACTGTTTTTT.